What follows are 31 T cell receptor beta chains derived from one specimen sequenced in a study of blood T cell repertoires in COVID-19. Method: immunoSEQ multiplex PCR; TCRdb's copy keeps in-frame clones and lacks some. The sample has about 160,000 clones; approximately 75% are singletons. Material: peripheral blood. The origin of the receptors is a human donor in a cohort sampled during active COVID-19.

The chain links TRBV14 to TRBJ2-3; D gene uncertain. CDR3 length: 14 amino acids. CDR1 is SGHDN, CDR2 FVKESK, per germline. Trimming removed 4 bases at V and 4 bases at J, with 12 bases between. CDR3 nucleotides: TGTGCCAGCAGCCCAAACAGTTTTCCAGATACGCAGTATTTT. Translating it yields CASSPNSFPDTQYF.

This chain links TRBV25-1 with TRBJ2-5; 8 nucleotides agree with TRBD1. The CDR3 runs to 14 residues. Germline assignment: CDR1 MGHDK and CDR2 SYGVNS. V lost 10 bases to trimming and J lost 5 bases; unmatched junction nucleotides: 12. The CDR3 sequence: CATFQGQGGETQYF. The CDR3, as DNA: TGTGCCACCTTTCAAGGACAGGGCGGCGAGACCCAGTACTTC.

J is TRBJ1-4 and V is TRBV6-5; possibly TRBD1 for D (6 bases). Looked up from germline, CDR1 is MNHEY and CDR2 is SVGAGI. V gave up 8 bases and J gave up 5 bases, with 12 bases separating them. The CDR3 spans 13 residues. Here the CDR3 reads CASARTENEKLFF. For the CDR3, the DNA is TGTGCCAGCGCAAGGACAGAGAATGAAAAACTGTTTTTT.

The genes are TRBV6-5 and TRBJ1-1; the D is unclear. Trimming shortened V by 2 bases and J by 2 bases, and 12 bases separated the two germline ends. Germline V gene data show CDR1 as MNHEY and CDR2 as SVGAGI. The CDR3 is 15 residues long. The CDR3 spells CASSYGAIVNTEAFF. The CDR3 DNA follows: TGTGCCAGCAGTTACGGAGCAATTGTCAACACTGAAGCTTTCTTT.

V is TRBV19 and J is TRBJ1-2; 8 bases are shared with TRBD1. CDR1 LNHDA and CDR2 SQIVND come from the germline V gene (reference sequence). V dropped 5 bases and J dropped 2; count of bases not matched to a gene: 7. CDR3 length: 15 residues. The CDR3 nucleotides are TGTGCCAGTAGTGACGGGCAGGGGGCGAACTATGGCTACACCTTC. This sequence encodes CASSDGQGANYGYTF.

This clone was counted a single time. This chain uses TRBV5-1 with TRBJ1-5; perhaps TRBD1 as D (5 bases). CDR1 is SGHRS, CDR2 YFSETQ, per germline. The CDR3 consists of 15 residues. V lost 4 bases and J lost 0, with 11 bases in between. As DNA, the CDR3 is TGCGCCAGCAGCCAAATGGGGGGTAGCAATCAGCCCCAGCATTTT. It codes for CASSQMGGSNQPQHF.

The rearrangement uses TRBV19 and TRBJ1-5, with TRBD1 as a possible D gene (5 bases). There are 14 residues in the CDR3. CDR1 and CDR2 (germline): LNHDA, SQIVND (reference sequence). Trimming cost V 4 bases and J 0 bases, with 7 bases left between them. The CDR3 bases are TGTGCCAGTAGTAAGGGGAATAGCAATCAGCCCCAGCATTTT. Translating it yields CASSKGNSNQPQHF.

The rearrangement links TRBV7-2 to TRBJ2-5; 10 positions agree with TRBD2. The junction had 4 bases not matched to a gene; V was cut back by 2 bases and J by 1 base. CDR3 length: 16 amino acids. Germline CDR1 SGHTA, CDR2 FQGNSA. The CDR3 protein is CASSLSSGGPQETQYF. CDR3 nucleotide sequence: TGTGCCAGCAGCTTAAGTAGCGGGGGGCCCCAAGAGACCCAGTACTTC.

This clone was observed a handful of times. The V gene is TRBV6-2 or TRBV6-3, the J gene TRBJ2-1, with a tentative D call TRBD2 (6 bases). CDR3 length equals 15 residues. Trimming took 6 bases from V and 6 from J, leaving 18 bases between them. Germline loops: CDR1 MNHEY, CDR2 SVGEGT. The CDR3, as DNA: TGTGCCAGCAGCGTCTTAGCGGAGGGTGGCAATGAGCAGTTCTTC. Translated, it gives CASSVLAEGGNEQFF.

This chain joins TRBV7-6 and TRBJ2-6; D gene ambiguous. The CDR3 contains 17 residues. Trimming cost V 10 bases and J 0 bases, with 19 bases left between them. Germline V gene sequence: CDR1 SGHVS, CDR2 FNYEAQ. The DNA for the CDR3 is TGTGCCATCCCCCTGGGTCCGGGTTCCTCTGGGGCCAACGTCCTGACTTTC. Its protein is CAIPLGPGSSGANVLTF.

J is TRBJ2-7 and V is TRBV18; 8 positions match TRBD1. Per germline, CDR1 KGHSH and CDR2 LQKENI. The length of the CDR3 is 14 residues. J was trimmed by 2 bases and V by 3 bases; bases with no gene match: 3. CDR3 in amino acids: CASSPDRATYEQYF. In DNA form, the CDR3 reads TGTGCCAGCTCACCGGACAGGGCTACCTACGAGCAGTACTTC.

This clone was seen once. CDR3 DNA: TGTGCCAGTAGTACAGGGGGCAGCGATCAGCCCCAGCATTTT. Protein product: CASSTGGSDQPQHF. V is TRBV19 and J is TRBJ1-5, with 8 bases aligning to TRBD1. This CDR3 is 14 amino acids long. CDR1 and CDR2 (germline): LNHDA, SQIVND (reference sequence). With V trimmed by 4 bases and J by 5 bases, 4 bases remained unmatched.

In this sample, this clone turned up a few times. J is TRBJ2-1 and V is TRBV27, with TRBD2 matching 9 bases. The CDR3 loop spans 14 amino acids. Germline V CDR1 and CDR2: MNHEY, SMNVEV (reference sequence). The J segment lost 4 bases and the V segment lost 7 bases, leaving 5 bases of the junction unmatched. CDR3 residues: CASNGGGVYNEQFF. CDR3 coding DNA: TGTGCCAGCAACGGCGGGGGGGTATACAATGAGCAGTTCTTC.

The V call is TRBV19, the J call TRBJ1-1; 9 bases are a match to TRBD1. The CDR3 sequence is 14 residues long. Germline V gene lookup returns CDR1 LNHDA and CDR2 SQIVND (reference sequence). Trimming at V came to 5 bases and at J to 4 bases, leaving 5 bases not matched to a gene. CDR3 sequence reads: CASSPGQGFTEAFF. The CDR3 DNA is TGTGCCAGTAGTCCCGGACAGGGGTTCACTGAAGCTTTCTTT.

V is TRBV29-1 and J is TRBJ2-7; 9 nucleotides match TRBD2. Per the germline V gene, CDR1 is SQVTM and CDR2 is ANQGSEA. The CDR3 extends over 11 amino acids. V gave up 4 bases and J gave up 6 bases; unmatched junction bases: 1. CDR3 region: CSVGGGGEQYF. CDR3 DNA sequence: TGCAGCGTTGGCGGGGGGGGCGAGCAGTACTTC.

The rearrangement links TRBV27 to TRBJ1-1; D is uncertain. The CDR3 totals 13 residues. In germline, CDR1 is MNHEY, CDR2 SMNVEV (reference sequence). The V end was cut by 6 bases, the J end by 3 bases, with 11 bases between. CDR3 in amino acids: CASRLGVDTEAFF. Here the CDR3 DNA reads TGTGCCAGCAGGCTCGGGGTTGACACTGAAGCTTTCTTT.

The V gene is TRBV7-2, the J gene TRBJ2-7; D is possibly TRBD2 (6 bases). The CDR3 is 14 residues long. Looked up from germline, CDR1 is SGHTA and CDR2 is FQGNSA. V was pared by 5 bases and J by 7 bases, with 18 bases between. CDR3 residues: CASSRLGTAGEQYF. CDR3 DNA sequence: TGTGCCAGCAGCCGCCTGGGAACCGCGGGGGAGCAGTACTTC. Complete variable domain (other parts from reference TRBV7-2 and TRBJ2-7): GAGVSQSPSNKVTEKGKDVELRCDPISGHTALYWYRQSLGQGLEFLIYFQGNSAPDKSGLPSDRFSAERTGGSVSTLTIQRTQQEDSAVYLCASSRLGTAGEQYFGPGTRLTVT.

V gene TRBV14 combines with J gene TRBJ1-1; no clear D gene. Germline V gene data show CDR1 as SGHDN and CDR2 as FVKESK. V was trimmed by 2 bases and J by 5 bases, leaving 12 bases between them. The CDR3 runs 14 residues. The CDR3 sequence: CASSQLGSETEAFF. DNA for the CDR3: TGTGCCAGCAGCCAACTCGGGTCCGAAACTGAAGCTTTCTTT.

The chain recombines TRBV4-3 with TRBJ1-3; no clear D gene. Germline CDR1 reads LGHNA; CDR2 reads YSLEER. This CDR3 comprises 15 residues. V shed 4 bases and J shed 0 bases, with 10 bases lying between them. CDR3 coding DNA: TGCGCCAGCAGCCCGGACTTATCCTCTGGAAACACCATATATTTT. Amino acid sequence: CASSPDLSSGNTIYF.

This chain uses TRBV6-6 with TRBJ2-7, with TRBD1 matching over 9 bases. This CDR3 contains 14 residues. Germline V gene sequence: CDR1 MNHNY, CDR2 SVGAGI (reference sequence). V trimming: 6 bases; J trimming: 7 bases; junction bases outside the gene matches: 10. This chain's CDR3 is CASSLGQGGEEQYF. The CDR3 coding sequence is TGTGCCAGCAGCTTGGGACAGGGAGGAGAAGAGCAGTACTTC.

The chain is built from TRBV7-9 and TRBJ2-2, with 14 bases identical to TRBD2. The germline gives CDR1 SEHNR, CDR2 FQNEAQ (reference sequence). V shed 5 bases and J 6 bases; nucleotides not matched to a gene: 8. CDR3 length equals 17 residues. This CDR3 is CASSQGTSGSLSGELFF. The CDR3 DNA is TGTGCCAGCAGCCAGGGGACTAGCGGGAGTCTTTCCGGGGAGCTGTTTTTT.

The CDR3: CASSLHDQETQYF. The CDR3 coding sequence is TGTGCCAGCAGCTTACACGACCAAGAGACCCAGTACTTC. This chain connects TRBV9 to TRBJ2-5; D remains unclear. CDR3 length: 13 residues. CDR1 and CDR2 from the germline V gene are SGDLS and YYNGEE. The ends were cut back, 4 bases at V and 0 bases at J, with 7 bases in the middle.

This chain's CDR3 is CASNPGQIDYGYTF. CDR3 nucleotides: TGTGCTAGCAATCCGGGACAGATTGACTATGGCTACACCTTC. The chain carries TRBV12-5 and TRBJ1-2; 7 bases are shared with TRBD1. Trimming at V came to 9 bases and at J to 3 bases, leaving 10 bases not matched to a gene. This CDR3 is built from 14 residues. Germline CDR1 and CDR2: LGHNT and FRNRAP.

The chain joins TRBV5-8 to TRBJ2-7; 8 bases fit TRBD2. J gave up 7 bases and V 0 bases, and 6 bases lay outside the gene matches. Germline CDR1 and CDR2: SGHTS and YDEGEE. The CDR3 is 14 amino acids. CDR3 nucleotides: TGTGCCAGCAGCTTGGAAGCGGGAGTCCGGGAGCAGTACTTC. Translated: CASSLEAGVREQYF.

The chain has TRBV9 and TRBJ2-1, with 13 bases identical to TRBD2. From germline, CDR1 is SGDLS and CDR2 YYNGEE. The CDR3 extends over 16 amino acids. The V segment lost 2 bases and the J segment 1 base; nucleotides outside the gene matches: 0. The CDR3 protein is CASSVTSGRSYNEQFF. As DNA, the CDR3 is TGTGCCAGCAGCGTGACTAGCGGGAGGTCCTACAATGAGCAGTTCTTC.

The table lists this clone with a few counts. The gene calls are TRBV4-3 and TRBJ2-3; D unresolved. Germline V lookup: CDR1 LGHNA, CDR2 YSLEER. The CDR3 is 13 amino acids. V was clipped by 5 bases and J by 2 bases, with 8 bases between them. CDR3 bases: TGCGCCAGCAGCGCCCAGGTCACAGATACGCAGTATTTT. Translated: CASSAQVTDTQYF.

This chain joins TRBV4-1 and TRBJ1-2; D remains unclear. Germline-derived CDR1 and CDR2 are MGHRA and YSYEKL. V was clipped by 1 base and J by 0 bases, with 9 bases between them. CDR3 length: 15 residues. CDR3 amino acids: CASSQVTGSNYGYTF. The CDR3 DNA follows: TGCGCCAGCAGCCAAGTCACGGGGTCTAACTATGGCTACACCTTC.

V and J are TRBV7-2 and TRBJ1-1, with D unclear. There are 14 residues in the CDR3. Per germline, CDR1 SGHTA and CDR2 FQGNSA. Trimming stripped 5 bases from V and 0 bases from J, with 10 bases between. The CDR3 here is CASSPTNLNTEAFF. The CDR3 DNA sequence: TGTGCCAGCAGCCCAACTAACCTGAACACTGAAGCTTTCTTT.

The chain links TRBV9 to TRBJ1-1; a possible D gene is TRBD1 (6 bases). Germline loops: CDR1 SGDLS, CDR2 YYNGEE. V was pared by 0 bases and J by 0 bases, with 12 bases between. The CDR3 has 16 residues. The CDR3 DNA reads TGTGCCAGCAGCGTAGGCATCGGACAGATGAACACTGAAGCTTTCTTT. Protein sequence: CASSVGIGQMNTEAFF.

This clone was seen a handful of times. This chain links TRBV29-1 with TRBJ1-5; 10 bases match TRBD1. The CDR3 totals 15 residues. The trim removed 6 bases at V and 6 bases at J, leaving 11 bases unmatched. The germline V gene encodes CDR1 SQVTM and CDR2 ANQGSEA. The CDR3 spells CSVALGQGVAQPQHF. The CDR3 DNA is TGCAGCGTCGCCCTCGGACAGGGGGTCGCTCAGCCCCAGCATTTT.

The chain uses TRBV11-2 and TRBJ2-2; D unclear. Germline V gives CDR1 SGHAT, CDR2 FQNNGV. Trimming took off 0 bases at V and 8 bases at J, with 13 bases between the two ends. The CDR3 covers 15 residues. The CDR3 bases are TGTGCCAGCAGCTTAGAGAGGAAAATTAGGGGGGAGCTGTTTTTT. It translates to CASSLERKIRGELFF.